The source of this TCR beta chain is a study of T cells in women clearing cervical HPV infection. As for the study in general: Donors had HPV16-related CIN3 or worse; 2 had invasive cancer.

Clones were sequenced by immunoSEQ multiplex PCR, and TCRdb holds only the in-frame ones, with some missing. The specimen's table records roughly 25,000 clones. CDR1 and CDR2 from the germline V gene are DFQATT and SNEGSKA (reference sequence). The V and J ends lost 6 bases and 1 base, in that order; junction bases with no gene match: 8. The CDR3 is made up of 14 amino acids. As concerns this clone: Read data end 3 residues before the CDR3 end; the end is taken from the germline J gene.

V gene TRBV20-1 combines with J gene TRBJ1-1, with 7 bases fitting TRBD1. This clonotype was sampled from a woman aged 18-70 years with a cervical HPV16 infection that either progressed to CIN3+ or cleared (not recorded which). The sequencing input was blood buffy coat. CDR3 in amino acids: CSARKTGKNTEAFF. The CDR3 DNA, read in part, is TGCAGTGCCAGAAAGACAGGGAAGAACACTGAA.